These 2 T cell receptor beta chains share one sample of origin, sequenced in a study of blood T cell repertoires in COVID-19. The protocol was immunoSEQ multiplex PCR, while the TCRdb copy is restricted to in-frame clones and leaves out a portion. The profile covers 70,000 to 80,000 clones, with about 90% appearing a single time and roughly a sixth taken by the ten largest. Sequenced sample: peripheral blood. The receptors shown here come from a man older than 75 in a cohort sampled during active COVID-19.

The V call is TRBV7-2, the J call TRBJ2-4; no reliable D call. CDR1 SGHTA and CDR2 FQGNSA come from the germline V gene. Deletions cut 2 bases from V and 1 base from J, with 12 bases between. This CDR3 region has 16 residues. CDR3 region: CASSLRPGKAKNIQYF. CDR3 in DNA: TGTGCCAGCAGCTTAAGGCCAGGCAAGGCCAAAAACATTCAGTACTTC.

V and J are TRBV19 and TRBJ1-4; D ambiguous. The germline V and J ends were trimmed by 5 bases and 5 bases, with 12 bases remaining between them. Germline loops: CDR1 LNHDA, CDR2 SQIVND (reference sequence). The CDR3 sequence is 14 residues long. Here the CDR3 DNA reads TGTGCCAGTAGTGAGGCTACACGAAATGAAAAACTGTTTTTT. It is translated as CASSEATRNEKLFF.